The 25 T cell receptor beta chains reported below all come from one sample, sequenced in a study of identifying expanded T cells in peripheral blood. Profiled with immunoSEQ multiplex PCR; TCRdb holds only in-frame clones, not every one. The table records some 93,000 clones, roughly 88% of them present only once. Sequencing was done on a sample of blood. The receptor set was obtained from a person between 18 and 75 years old in good health.

The V and J genes are TRBV5-1 and TRBJ1-1; 8 nucleotides align to TRBD1. Per germline, CDR1 SGHRS and CDR2 YFSETQ. J lost 5 bases, V lost 9 bases, and 15 bases had no gene match. The CDR3 is 15 residues long. The DNA for the CDR3 is TGCGCCACCTCGACAGGGGCGGTCGAGGGGACTGAAGCTTTCTTT. Amino acid sequence: CATSTGAVEGTEAFF.

The V and J genes are TRBV6-5 and TRBJ1-1; 8 bases fit TRBD1. The CDR3 is 13 amino acids. The junction had 2 bases not matched to a gene; V was cut back by 4 bases and J by 4 bases. CDR1 is MNHEY, CDR2 SVGAGI, per germline. The DNA for the CDR3 is TGTGCCAGCAGTTTTGGACAGGGCACTGAAGCTTTCTTT. Translation: CASSFGQGTEAFF.

This chain connects TRBV21-1 to TRBJ2-1. TRBV21-1 is flagged as a pseudogene. CDR3 length: 15 residues. The CDR3 DNA follows: TGTGCCAGCAGCAAAGTTGGGGGAACCACTTTTGAGCAGTTCTTC. Translated, it gives CASSKVGGTTFEQFF.

V gene TRBV5-1 combines with J gene TRBJ2-2; perhaps TRBD2 as D (5 bases). Germline V gene data show CDR1 as SGHRS and CDR2 as YFSETQ. This CDR3 is 13 amino acids long. Deletions cut 4 bases from V and 6 bases from J, with 10 bases between. The CDR3 reads CASSPLGAGELFF. In DNA, the CDR3 is TGCGCCAGCAGCCCCCTCGGGGCCGGGGAGCTGTTTTTT.

The chain couples TRBV30 to TRBJ2-2, with no clear D. There are 13 residues in the CDR3. The V end was cut by 2 bases, the J end by 7 bases, with 11 bases between. Looked up from germline, CDR1 is GTSNPN and CDR2 is SVGIG (reference sequence). The CDR3 loop reads CAWSLARHGELFF. The DNA for the CDR3 is TGTGCCTGGAGTTTGGCCAGGCACGGGGAGCTGTTTTTT.

This clone was seen just once. This chain uses TRBV7-2 with TRBJ1-2; D unclear. V was trimmed by 2 bases and J by 4 bases, leaving 5 bases between them. Germline loops: CDR1 SGHTA, CDR2 FQGNSA. The CDR3 consists of 12 residues. The CDR3 reads CASSLTGYGYTF. The CDR3 DNA sequence: TGTGCCAGCAGCTTAACCGGCTATGGCTACACCTTC.

The chain employs TRBV10-3 and TRBJ2-3; D remains unclear. The germline CDR1 and CDR2 sequences are ENHRY and SYGVKD. CDR3 length equals 12 residues. With 5 bases removed from V and 2 bases from J, the gap between germline ends came to 5 bases. The DNA for the CDR3 is TGTGCCATCAGTAGAACCACAGATACGCAGTATTTT. Translated, it gives CAISRTTDTQYF.

The chain has TRBV10-3 and TRBJ2-7, with no clear D. Germline loops: CDR1 ENHRY, CDR2 SYGVKD. The CDR3 is 16 amino acids. Trimming took off 0 bases at V and 6 bases at J, with 18 bases between the two ends. The CDR3, as DNA: TGTGCCATCAGTGAGTCCCGTAGTCTCCTTGCCGCCGAGCAGTACTTC. It specifies CAISESRSLLAAEQYF.

CDR3 sequence reads: CASSLDGYTEAFF. The CDR3 DNA reads TGCGCCAGCAGCTTGGATGGTTACACTGAAGCTTTCTTT. The V and J genes are TRBV5-1 and TRBJ1-1; D remains ambiguous. Trimming stripped 0 bases from V and 3 bases from J, with 6 bases between. This CDR3 comprises 13 residues. CDR1 is SGHRS, CDR2 YFSETQ, per germline.

The chain joins TRBV7-9 to TRBJ2-1; D possibly uses TRBD1 or TRBD2 (5 bases each). The CDR3 spans 12 residues. V lost 1 base and J 8 bases, leaving 6 bases between the germline ends. Germline V lookup: CDR1 SEHNR, CDR2 FQNEAQ (reference sequence). Here the CDR3 reads CASSLGGDEQFF. CDR3 nucleotides: TGTGCCAGCAGCTTAGGAGGGGATGAGCAGTTCTTC.

The V gene is TRBV27, the J gene TRBJ2-2, with a possible D match to TRBD2 (6 bases). This CDR3 region has 11 residues. V gave up 6 bases and J gave up 8 bases, with 7 bases separating them. Germline lookup yields CDR1 MNHEY and CDR2 SMNVEV (reference sequence). The CDR3 here is CASSGGGELFF. The CDR3 DNA reads TGTGCCAGCAGCGGGGGAGGGGAGCTGTTTTTT.

This chain connects TRBV2 to TRBJ1-1; 9 nucleotides align to TRBD1. This CDR3 is built from 16 residues. The trim removed 6 bases at V and 0 bases at J, leaving 8 bases unmatched. From germline, CDR1 is SNHLY and CDR2 FYNNEI. The CDR3 protein is CASRGFGTGMNTEAFF. CDR3 in DNA: TGTGCCAGCAGAGGGTTCGGGACAGGGATGAACACTGAAGCTTTCTTT.

The chain carries TRBV5-1 and TRBJ1-3, with D possibly matching TRBD1 (6 bases). V gave up 4 bases and J gave up 0 bases, with 14 bases separating them. This CDR3 contains 16 residues. The germline CDR1 and CDR2 sequences are SGHRS and YFSETQ. CDR3: CASSLQGETSGNTIYF. CDR3 coding DNA: TGCGCCAGCAGCCTACAGGGCGAGACCTCTGGAAACACCATATATTTT.

This clone was seen only once. V and J are TRBV18 and TRBJ2-2, with TRBD1 identical over 8 bases. J gave up 6 bases and V 6 bases, and 6 bases lay outside the gene matches. This CDR3 region has 14 residues. CDR1 and CDR2 from the germline V gene are KGHSH and LQKENI. CDR3 sequence (DNA): TGTGCCAGCTCCCGGACAGGGTCTCCCGGGGAGCTGTTTTTT. This codes for CASSRTGSPGELFF. Complete variable domain (other parts from reference TRBV18 and TRBJ2-2): NAGVMQNPRHLVRRRGQEARLRCSPMKGHSHVYWYRQLPEEGLKFMVYLQKENIIDESGMPKERFSAEFPKEGPSILRIQQVVRGDSAAYFCASSRTGSPGELFFGEGSRLTVL.

J is TRBJ1-1 and V is TRBV7-2; D remains unclear. The CDR3 extends over 16 amino acids. V lost 5 bases, J lost 1 base, and 17 bases lay in between. Germline values: CDR1 SGHTA, CDR2 FQGNSA. The CDR3 region is CASSKTVGRANTEAFF. The CDR3 DNA reads as TGTGCCAGCAGCAAGACGGTGGGGAGGGCGAACACTGAAGCTTTCTTT.

This chain joins TRBV10-2 and TRBJ1-4, with D uncertain. Trimming cost V 2 bases and J 5 bases, with 9 bases left between them. The CDR3 is 14 residues long. Germline V gene lookup returns CDR1 WSHSY and CDR2 SAAADI. CDR3 sequence: CASSEHGVNEKLFF. The CDR3, as DNA: TGCGCCAGCAGTGAGCACGGTGTAAATGAAAAACTGTTTTTT.

This chain connects TRBV27 to TRBJ2-2; D is ambiguous. Trimming took 2 bases from V and 4 from J, leaving 5 bases between them. Germline CDR1 MNHEY, CDR2 SMNVEV (reference sequence). This CDR3 contains 13 residues. The CDR3 here is CASSLHGTGELFF. The CDR3 DNA reads as TGTGCCAGCAGTTTACATGGCACCGGGGAGCTGTTTTTT.

The rearrangement uses TRBV10-3 and TRBJ1-6, with 7 bases fitting TRBD1. Germline assignment: CDR1 ENHRY and CDR2 SYGVKD. The ends lost 6 bases at V and 7 bases at J; junction bases unmatched: 0. The CDR3 totals 12 residues. The CDR3 DNA is TGTGCCATCAGACAGGGGAATTCACCCCTCCACTTT. It translates to CAIRQGNSPLHF.

The chain recombines TRBV29-1 with TRBJ1-1, with TRBD1 matching 9 bases. Germline values: CDR1 SQVTM, CDR2 ANQGSEA. Germline trimming cut 4 bases from V and 3 bases from J; bases unmatched to any gene: 6. This CDR3 has 14 residues. The CDR3 loop is CSVAEGQGYTEAFF. Here the CDR3 DNA reads TGCAGCGTTGCCGAGGGACAGGGCTACACTGAAGCTTTCTTT.

This clone was counted once. This chain uses TRBV19 with TRBJ1-3; a weak D match, TRBD1 (5 bases). Trimming pared 1 base from V and 0 bases from J, leaving 10 bases between. This CDR3 has 16 residues. CDR1 is LNHDA and CDR2 is SQIVND in the germline V gene (reference sequence). CDR3 region: CASSIVGGDSGNTIYF. CDR3 nucleotide sequence: TGTGCCAGTAGTATAGTGGGGGGGGACTCTGGAAACACCATATATTTT.

This chain joins TRBV6-5 and TRBJ1-2, with D perhaps matching TRBD1 (5 bases). Deletions cut 10 bases from V and 6 bases from J, with 21 bases between. Germline-derived CDR1 and CDR2 are MNHEY and SVGAGI. CDR3 length: 14 residues. The CDR3 is CATQRAGGLHGYTF. CDR3 nucleotides: TGTGCCACCCAGCGTGCCGGGGGTCTACATGGCTACACCTTC.

The chain combines TRBV2 with TRBJ1-2; TRBD1 matches 8 bases. CDR3 length: 13 amino acids. Per germline, CDR1 SNHLY and CDR2 FYNNEI. V lost 6 bases and J lost 6; bases outside the gene matches: 6. The CDR3 nucleotides read TGTGCCAGCAGCCGACAGGGGCGGGATGGCTACACCTTC. This translates into CASSRQGRDGYTF.

This clone was seen more than once but under ten times. This chain links TRBV10-3 with TRBJ2-7, with 8 nucleotides matching TRBD2. The CDR3 has 13 amino acids. Germline CDR1 reads ENHRY; CDR2 reads SYGVKD. J lost 3 bases, V lost 5 bases, and 3 bases had no gene match. In nucleotides, the CDR3 is TGTGCCATCAGTTATAGCGGGAACTACGAGCAGTACTTC. This gives the protein CAISYSGNYEQYF.

The gene calls are TRBV5-1 and TRBJ2-3, with 11 bases identical to TRBD2. V lost 4 bases to trimming and J lost 2 bases; unmatched junction nucleotides: 9. The CDR3 is 17 residues long. Looked up from germline, CDR1 is SGHRS and CDR2 is YFSETQ. The CDR3 loop reads CASSPMKTSGATDTQYF. CDR3 nucleotide sequence: TGCGCCAGCAGCCCAATGAAGACTAGCGGGGCCACAGATACGCAGTATTTT. Full variable domain (missing parts from reference TRBV5-1 and TRBJ2-3): KAGVTQTPRYLIKTRGQQVTLSCSPISGHRSVSWYQQTPGQGLQFLFEYFSETQRNKGNFPGRFSGRQFSNSRSEMNVSTLELGDSALYLCASSPMKTSGATDTQYFGPGTRLTVL.

The chain is built from TRBV5-6 and TRBJ2-7; the D is unclear. The V end was cut by 0 bases, the J end by 3 bases, with 16 bases between. The CDR3 sequence is 16 residues long. Germline V gene data show CDR1 as SGHDT and CDR2 as YYEEEE. In nucleotides, the CDR3 is TGTGCCAGCAGCTTGGCATCTGCAGAATTTCACTACGAGCAGTACTTC. Translating gives CASSLASAEFHYEQYF.